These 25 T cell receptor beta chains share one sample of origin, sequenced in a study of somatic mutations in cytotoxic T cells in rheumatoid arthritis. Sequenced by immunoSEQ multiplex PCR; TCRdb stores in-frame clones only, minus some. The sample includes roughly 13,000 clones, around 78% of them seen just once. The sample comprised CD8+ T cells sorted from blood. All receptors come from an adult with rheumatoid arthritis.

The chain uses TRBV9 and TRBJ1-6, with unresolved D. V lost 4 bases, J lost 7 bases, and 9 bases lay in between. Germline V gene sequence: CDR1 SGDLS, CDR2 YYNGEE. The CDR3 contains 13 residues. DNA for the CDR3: TGTGCCAGCAGCCCTTGGACCAATTCACCCCTCCACTTT. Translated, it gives CASSPWTNSPLHF.

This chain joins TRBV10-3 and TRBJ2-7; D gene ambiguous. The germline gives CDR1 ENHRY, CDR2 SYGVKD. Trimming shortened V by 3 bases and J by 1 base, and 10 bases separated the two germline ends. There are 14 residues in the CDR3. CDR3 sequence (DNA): TGTGCCATCAGTGACCCCGGCGGATCCTACGAGCAGTACTTC. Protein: CAISDPGGSYEQYF.

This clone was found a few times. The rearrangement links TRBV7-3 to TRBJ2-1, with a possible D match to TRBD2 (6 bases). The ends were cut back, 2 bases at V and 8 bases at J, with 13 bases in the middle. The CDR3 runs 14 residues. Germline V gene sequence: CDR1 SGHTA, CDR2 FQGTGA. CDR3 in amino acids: CASSLFAGGYEQFF. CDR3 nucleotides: TGTGCCAGCAGCTTATTCGCCGGGGGATATGAGCAGTTCTTC.

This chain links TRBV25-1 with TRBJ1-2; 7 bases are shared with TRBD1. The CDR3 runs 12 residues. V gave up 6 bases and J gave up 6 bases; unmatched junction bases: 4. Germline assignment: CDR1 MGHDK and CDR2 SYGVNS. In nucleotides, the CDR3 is TGTGCCAGCAGGGACAGGTACGATGGCTACACCTTC. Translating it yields CASRDRYDGYTF.

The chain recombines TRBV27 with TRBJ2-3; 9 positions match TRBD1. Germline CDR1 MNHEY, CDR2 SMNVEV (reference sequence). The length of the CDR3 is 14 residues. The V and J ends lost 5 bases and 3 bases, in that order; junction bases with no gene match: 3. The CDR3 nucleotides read TGTGCCAGCAGTCCCGGGACAGGGACAGATACGCAGTATTTT. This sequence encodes CASSPGTGTDTQYF.

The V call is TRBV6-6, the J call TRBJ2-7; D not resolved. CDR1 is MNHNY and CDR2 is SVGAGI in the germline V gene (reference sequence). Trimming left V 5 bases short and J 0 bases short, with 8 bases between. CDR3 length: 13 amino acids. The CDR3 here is CASSLETSYEQYF. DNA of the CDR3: TGTGCCAGCAGTCTAGAGACCTCCTACGAGCAGTACTTC.

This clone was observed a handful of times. The CDR3: CASSQEGAGGVWTGELFF. DNA of the CDR3: TGTGCCAGCAGCCAAGAAGGGGCCGGTGGGGTTTGGACCGGGGAGCTGTTTTTT. The chain joins TRBV4-2 to TRBJ2-2; weak D call: TRBD1 (5 bases). In germline, CDR1 is LGHNA, CDR2 YNFKEQ. The germline V and J ends were trimmed by 0 bases and 5 bases, with 19 bases remaining between them. The CDR3 has 18 amino acids.

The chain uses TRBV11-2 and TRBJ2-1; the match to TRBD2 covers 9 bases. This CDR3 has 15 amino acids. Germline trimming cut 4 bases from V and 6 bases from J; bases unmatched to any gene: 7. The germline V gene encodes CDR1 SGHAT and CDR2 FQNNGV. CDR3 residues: CASSSWYSGGNEQFF. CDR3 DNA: TGTGCCAGCAGCTCTTGGTATAGCGGGGGCAATGAGCAGTTCTTC.

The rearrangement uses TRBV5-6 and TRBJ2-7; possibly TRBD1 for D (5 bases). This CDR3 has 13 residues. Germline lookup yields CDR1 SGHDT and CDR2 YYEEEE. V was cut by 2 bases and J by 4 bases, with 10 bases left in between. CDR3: CASSFQSGYEQYF. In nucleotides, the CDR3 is TGTGCCAGCAGCTTTCAATCAGGGTACGAGCAGTACTTC.

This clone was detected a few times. The chain's CDR3 is CASSVTEDYGYTF. The CDR3 DNA follows: TGTGCCAGCAGTGTCACGGAGGACTATGGCTACACCTTC. The genes are TRBV25-1 and TRBJ1-2; D not resolved. V was trimmed by 4 bases and J by 3 bases, leaving 9 bases between them. Germline V gene sequence: CDR1 MGHDK, CDR2 SYGVNS. The CDR3 runs to 13 residues.

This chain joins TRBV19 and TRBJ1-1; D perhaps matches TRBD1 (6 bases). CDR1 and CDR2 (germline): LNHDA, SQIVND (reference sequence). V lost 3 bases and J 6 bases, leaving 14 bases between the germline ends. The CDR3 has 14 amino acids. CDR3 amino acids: CASSISGAGPEAFF. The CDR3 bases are TGTGCCAGTAGTATCTCAGGGGCAGGGCCTGAAGCTTTCTTT.

The CDR3 DNA reads as TGTGCCAGCAGCCTCGGGACAAACAATGAGCAGTTCTTC. It yields the protein CASSLGTNNEQFF. The chain links TRBV7-6 to TRBJ2-1; weak D call: TRBD1 (6 bases). The CDR3 spans 13 residues. Trimming took 5 bases from V and 5 from J, leaving 10 bases between them. The V gene's germline CDR1 is SGHVS and CDR2 FNYEAQ.

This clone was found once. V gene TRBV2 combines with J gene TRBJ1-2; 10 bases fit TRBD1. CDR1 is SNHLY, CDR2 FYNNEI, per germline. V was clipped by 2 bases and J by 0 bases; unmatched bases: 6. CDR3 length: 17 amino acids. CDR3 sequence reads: CASSERGTGVANYGYTF. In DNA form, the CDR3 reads TGTGCCAGCAGTGAAAGGGGGACAGGGGTAGCTAACTATGGCTACACCTTC.

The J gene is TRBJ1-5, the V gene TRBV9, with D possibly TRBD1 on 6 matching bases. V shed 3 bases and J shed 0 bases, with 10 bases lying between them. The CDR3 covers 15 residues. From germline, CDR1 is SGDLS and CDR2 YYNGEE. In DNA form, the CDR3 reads TGTGCCAGCAGCGAACAGGGTTATAGCAATCAGCCCCAGCATTTT. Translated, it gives CASSEQGYSNQPQHF.

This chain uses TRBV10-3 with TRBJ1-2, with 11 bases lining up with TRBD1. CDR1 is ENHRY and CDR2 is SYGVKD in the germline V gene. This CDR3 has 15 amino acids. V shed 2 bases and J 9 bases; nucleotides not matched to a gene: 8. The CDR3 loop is CAISEPGQGEVSYTF. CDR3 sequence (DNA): TGTGCCATCAGTGAGCCGGGACAGGGGGAAGTGAGCTACACCTTC.

The CDR3 loop reads CAISAGTAQETQYF. The CDR3 DNA follows: TGTGCCATCAGTGCCGGGACAGCTCAAGAGACCCAGTACTTC. The chain links TRBV10-3 to TRBJ2-5; TRBD1 matches 7 bases. Germline lookup yields CDR1 ENHRY and CDR2 SYGVKD. CDR3 length: 14 residues. The J segment lost 2 bases and the V segment lost 4 bases, leaving 4 bases of the junction unmatched.

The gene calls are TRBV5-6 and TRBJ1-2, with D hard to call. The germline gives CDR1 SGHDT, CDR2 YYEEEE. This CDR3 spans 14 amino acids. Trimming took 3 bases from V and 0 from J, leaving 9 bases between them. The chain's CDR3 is CASSWWTANYGYTF. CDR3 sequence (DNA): TGTGCCAGCAGCTGGTGGACCGCTAACTATGGCTACACCTTC.

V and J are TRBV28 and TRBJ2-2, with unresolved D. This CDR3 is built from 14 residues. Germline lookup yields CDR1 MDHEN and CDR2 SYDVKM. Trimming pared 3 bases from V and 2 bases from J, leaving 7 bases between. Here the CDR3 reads CASSFYENTGELFF. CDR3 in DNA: TGTGCCAGCAGTTTCTACGAAAACACCGGGGAGCTGTTTTTT.

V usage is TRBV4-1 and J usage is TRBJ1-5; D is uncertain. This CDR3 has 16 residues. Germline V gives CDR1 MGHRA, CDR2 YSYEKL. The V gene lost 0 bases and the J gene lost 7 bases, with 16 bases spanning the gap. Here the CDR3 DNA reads TGCGCCAGCAGCCAAGAGATGTTCCGTTGGGGACAGCCCCAGCATTTT. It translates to CASSQEMFRWGQPQHF.

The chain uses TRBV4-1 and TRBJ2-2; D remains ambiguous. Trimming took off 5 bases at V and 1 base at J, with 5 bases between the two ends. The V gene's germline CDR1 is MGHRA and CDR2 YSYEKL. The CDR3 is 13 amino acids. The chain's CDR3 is CASSYRNTGELFF. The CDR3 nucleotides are TGCGCCAGCAGCTACAGGAACACCGGGGAGCTGTTTTTT.

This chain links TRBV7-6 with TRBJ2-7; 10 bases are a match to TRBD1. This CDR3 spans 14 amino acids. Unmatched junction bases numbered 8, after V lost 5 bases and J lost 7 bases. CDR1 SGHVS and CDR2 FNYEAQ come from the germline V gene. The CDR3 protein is CASSLGQGSREQYF. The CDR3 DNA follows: TGTGCCAGCAGCCTGGGACAGGGGAGTCGGGAGCAGTACTTC. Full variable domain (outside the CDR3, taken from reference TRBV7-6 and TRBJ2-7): GAGVSQSPRYKVTKRGQDVALRCDPISGHVSLYWYRQALGQGPEFLTYFNYEAQQDKSGLPNDRFSAERPEGSISTLTIQRTEQRDSAMYRCASSLGQGSREQYFGPGTRLTVT.

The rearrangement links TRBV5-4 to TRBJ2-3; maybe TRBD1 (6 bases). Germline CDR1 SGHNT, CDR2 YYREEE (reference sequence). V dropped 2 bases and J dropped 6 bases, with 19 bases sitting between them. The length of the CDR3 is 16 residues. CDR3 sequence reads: CASSFRGLLRGDTQYF. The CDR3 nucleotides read TGTGCCAGCAGCTTCAGGGGCTTACTGCGCGGGGATACGCAGTATTTT. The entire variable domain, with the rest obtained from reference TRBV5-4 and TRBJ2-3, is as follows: ETGVTQSPTHLIKTRGQQVTLRCSSQSGHNTVSWYQQALGQGPQFIFQYYREEENGRGNFPPRFSGLQFPNYSSELNVNALELDDSALYLCASSFRGLLRGDTQYFGPGTRLTVL.

In nucleotides, the CDR3 is TGTGCCAGCTTGGTTCCAGCGGGGAACTCCTACGAGCAGTACTTC. Translated: CASLVPAGNSYEQYF. This chain links TRBV2 with TRBJ2-7; 7 positions match TRBD2. Germline CDR1 and CDR2: SNHLY and FYNNEI. Trimming took 8 bases from V and 0 from J; bases not matched to a gene: 10. This CDR3 contains 15 residues.

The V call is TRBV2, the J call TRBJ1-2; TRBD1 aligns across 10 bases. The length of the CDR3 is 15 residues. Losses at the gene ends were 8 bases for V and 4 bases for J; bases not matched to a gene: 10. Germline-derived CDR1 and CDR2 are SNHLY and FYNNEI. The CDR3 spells CASGRDRGLLYGYTF. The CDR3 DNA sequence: TGTGCCAGCGGACGGGACAGGGGATTACTCTATGGCTACACCTTC. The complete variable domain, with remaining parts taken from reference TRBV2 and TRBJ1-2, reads EPEVTQTPSHQVTQMGQEVILRCVPISNHLYFYWYRQILGQKVEFLVSFYNNEISEKSEIFDDQFSVERPDGSNFTLKIRSTKLEDSAMYFCASGRDRGLLYGYTFGSGTRLTVV.

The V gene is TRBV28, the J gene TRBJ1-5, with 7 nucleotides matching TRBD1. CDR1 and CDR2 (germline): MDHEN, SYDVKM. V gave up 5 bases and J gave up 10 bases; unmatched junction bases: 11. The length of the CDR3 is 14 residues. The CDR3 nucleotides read TGTGCCAGCAGTCATCGACAGGGAGTTGCCCCCCAGCATTTT. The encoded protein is CASSHRQGVAPQHF. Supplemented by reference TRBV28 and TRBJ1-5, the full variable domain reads DVKVTQSSRYLVKRTGEKVFLECVQDMDHENMFWYRQDPGLGLRLIYFSYDVKMKEKGDIPEGYSVSREKKERFSLILESASTNQTSMYLCASSHRQGVAPQHFGDGTRLSIL.